These T cell receptor beta chains were read from a single sample in a study of cytomegalovirus exposure and HLA in healthy donors. Profiled with immunoSEQ multiplex PCR; TCRdb holds only in-frame clones, not every one. The sample has 200,000 to 250,000 clones, around 84% seen once. Sequencing was carried out using PBMCs. The source is a girl aged 2-10 years in good health and CMV-seronegative. Each CDR3 is given with its conserved first and last residue. D genes are given only for firm matches. Rows may omit the clone size; those that give it use once, few, many or a size class.

>TRBV20-1|NA|few|TRBJ2-5
TGCAGTGCTAACTACCAAGAGACCCAGTACTTC
CSANYQETQYF
>TRBV11-1|TRBD1|NA|TRBJ1-2
TGTGCCAGCAGCCGAGGGGGACAGGGGAACTATGGCTACACCTTC
CASSRGGQGNYGYTF
>TRBV29-1|TRBD1|NA|TRBJ1-3
TGCAGCGTCGGGACAGGCTCTGGAAACACCATATATTTT
CSVGTGSGNTIYF
>TRBV7-8|NA|NA|TRBJ2-1
TGTGCCAGCAGTCGTCCCTACAATGAGCAGTTCTTC
CASSRPYNEQFF
>TRBV19|TRBD2|NA|TRBJ2-5
TGTGCCAGTAGTATAGATCCTAGCGGGGGTCAAGAGACCCAGTACTTC
CASSIDPSGGQETQYF
>TRBV27|TRBD1|NA|TRBJ2-5
TGTGCCAGCAGTCCGTACAGGGGGCAGGAGACCCAGTACTTC
CASSPYRGQETQYF
>TRBV25-1|NA|once|TRBJ2-3
TGTGCCAGCAGTGAATCGAGGTTAGGCACAGATACGCAGTATTTT
CASSESRLGTDTQYF
>TRBV5-1|TRBD2|NA|TRBJ2-3
TGCGCCAGCAGCCCCCGGGGGGGCGGGCGGGGGAGCACAGATACGCAGTATTTT
CASSPRGGGRGSTDTQYF
>TRBV10-2|TRBD1|NA|TRBJ1-1
TGCGCCAGCGCGACAGGGGGCGCGAGCCCTGAAGCTTTCTTT
CASATGGASPEAFF
>TRBV9|NA|NA|TRBJ2-3
TGTGCCAGCAGCGTACGCGGGAGCACAGATACGCAGTATTTT
CASSVRGSTDTQYF